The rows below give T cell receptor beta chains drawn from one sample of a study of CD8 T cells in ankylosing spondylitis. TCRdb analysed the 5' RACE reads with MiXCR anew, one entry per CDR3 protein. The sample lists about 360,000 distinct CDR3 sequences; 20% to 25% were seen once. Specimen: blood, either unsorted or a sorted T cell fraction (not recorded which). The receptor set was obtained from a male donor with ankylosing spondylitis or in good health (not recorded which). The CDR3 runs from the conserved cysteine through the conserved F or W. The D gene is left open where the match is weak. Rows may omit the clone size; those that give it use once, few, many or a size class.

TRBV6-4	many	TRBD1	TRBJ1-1	TGTGCCAGCAGTGAAACCCAGGGGGAATACACTGAAGCTTTCTTT	CASSETQGEYTEAFF
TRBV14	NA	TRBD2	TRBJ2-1	TGTGCCAGCAGCCAACCGGGGGGGGGCAAGGATGAGCAGTTCTTC	CASSQPGGGKDEQFF
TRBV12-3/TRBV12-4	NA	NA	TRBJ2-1	TGTGCCAGCAGCCACGGAGGGGGCGTAAATGAGCAGTTCTTC	CASSHGGGVNEQFF
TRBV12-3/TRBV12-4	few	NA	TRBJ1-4	TGTGCCAGCTGGGGGCGCACTAATGAAAAACTGTTTTTT	CASWGRTNEKLFF
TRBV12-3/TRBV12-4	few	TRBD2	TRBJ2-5	TGTGCCAGCAGTTTAGCGGGGCTAGCGGGGGGTATGGGGGAGACCCAGTACTTC	CASSLAGLAGGMGETQYF
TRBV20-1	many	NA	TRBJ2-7	TGCAGTGCAGGGGAAGGAGCCGAGCAGTACTTC	CSAGEGAEQYF
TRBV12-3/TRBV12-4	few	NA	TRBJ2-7	TGTGCCAGCAGTGTTTGGGGCGAGCAGTACTTC	CASSVWGEQYF
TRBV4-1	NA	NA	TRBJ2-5	TGCGCCAGCAGCCAAGATTACGGTCAGCAAGAGACCCAGTACTTC	CASSQDYGQQETQYF
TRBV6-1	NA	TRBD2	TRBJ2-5	TGTGCCAGCAGTCCCGGACTAGCGGGGGGGATACAAGAGACCCAGTACTTC	CASSPGLAGGIQETQYF
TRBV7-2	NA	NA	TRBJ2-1	TGTGCCAGCAGCCCCTGGTGGGGGCCCCCGAACAATGAGCAGTTCTTC	CASSPWWGPPNNEQFF
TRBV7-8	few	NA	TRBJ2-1	TGTGCCAGCAGCTGGACTATGAGCTCCTACAATGAGCAGTTCTTC	CASSWTMSSYNEQFF
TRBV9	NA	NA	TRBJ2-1	TGTGCCAGCAATGAGGGGCCCAACTCCTACAATGAGCAGTTCTTC	CASNEGPNSYNEQFF
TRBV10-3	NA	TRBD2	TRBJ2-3	TGTGCCATCAGTGCAACCGGGACTAGCGGGGGGACGGGCACAGATACGCAGTATTTT	CAISATGTSGGTGTDTQYF
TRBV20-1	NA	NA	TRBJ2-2	TGCAGTGCTAGAGATCCGGGGGAGGTGGCCCTCGGGGAGCTGTTTTTT	CSARDPGEVALGELFF
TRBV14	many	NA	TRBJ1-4	TGTGCCAGCAGCGGTCTAAGGGGGAAACTGTTTTTT	CASSGLRGKLFF
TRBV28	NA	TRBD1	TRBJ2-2	TGTGCCAGCAGTTTCGGGACAGAGTACACCGGGGAGCTGTTTTTT	CASSFGTEYTGELFF
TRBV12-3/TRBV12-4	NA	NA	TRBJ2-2	TGTGCCAGCAGTATCTGGGGGAACACCGGGGAGCTGTTTTTT	CASSIWGNTGELFF
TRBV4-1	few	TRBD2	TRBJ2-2	TGCGCCAGCAGCCAAGGGACTAGCAACGCCGGGGAGCTGTTTTTT	CASSQGTSNAGELFF
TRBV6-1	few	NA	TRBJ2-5	TGTGCCAGCAGTGACCGTCCCCATCCTCTACAAGAGACCCAGTACTTC	CASSDRPHPLQETQYF
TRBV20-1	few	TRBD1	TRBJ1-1	TGCAGTGCTAGAGATTTGTACAGGGGTGAAGCTTTCTTT	CSARDLYRGEAFF
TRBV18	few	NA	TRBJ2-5	TGTGCCAGCTCACAGGCAACAGTACTATTCCAAGAGACCCAGTACTTC	CASSQATVLFQETQYF
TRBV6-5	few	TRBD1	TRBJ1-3	TGTGCCAGCAGTTACGGGGACAGCTCTGGAAACACCATATATTTT	CASSYGDSSGNTIYF
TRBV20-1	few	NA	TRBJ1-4	TGCAGTGCTAGAGAGGAGGACAGTTATGAAAAACTGTTTTTT	CSAREEDSYEKLFF
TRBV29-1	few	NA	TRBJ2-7	TGCAGCATTTTAACTGGGGATACCTACGAGCAGTACTTC	CSILTGDTYEQYF
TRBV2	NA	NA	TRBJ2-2	TGTGCCAGCAGTGAAGGGACCAACACCGGGGAGCTGTTTTTT	CASSEGTNTGELFF
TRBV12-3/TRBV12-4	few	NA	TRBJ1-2	TGTGCCAGCAGCCACGGGACTCACTATGGCTACACCTTC	CASSHGTHYGYTF
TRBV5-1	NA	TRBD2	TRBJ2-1	TGCGCCAGCAGACTAGCGGGGGTTAAAGAGCAGTTCTTC	CASRLAGVKEQFF
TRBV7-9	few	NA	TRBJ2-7	TGTGCCAGCAGCTTAGGAGGCAGAGACTACGAGCAGTACTTC	CASSLGGRDYEQYF
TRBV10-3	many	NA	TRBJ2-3	TGTGCCATCAGTGAACTTTTGGATACGCAGTATTTT	CAISELLDTQYF
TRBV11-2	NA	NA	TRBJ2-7	TGTGCCAGCAGCCCCTCCTGGCATTACGAGCAGTACTTC	CASSPSWHYEQYF
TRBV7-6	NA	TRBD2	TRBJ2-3	TGTGCCAGCAGCATGCGGGGGGGCACGGATACGCAGTATTTT	CASSMRGGTDTQYF
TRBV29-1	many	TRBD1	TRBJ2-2	TGCAGCGTCAAAACAGGACAGGGAGACACCGGGGAGCTGTTTTTT	CSVKTGQGDTGELFF
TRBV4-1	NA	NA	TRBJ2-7	TGCGCCAGCAGCCAGATAGGTGAGCAGTACTTC	CASSQIGEQYF
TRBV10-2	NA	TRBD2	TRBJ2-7	TGCGCCAGCAGTTCGGGACTAGCGGGGGGCCCGGACGAGCAGTACTTC	CASSSGLAGGPDEQYF
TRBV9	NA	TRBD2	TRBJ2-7	TGTGCCAGCAGCGTAGGTGGGGGGGCCTACGAGCAGTACTTC	CASSVGGGAYEQYF
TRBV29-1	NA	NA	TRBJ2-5	TGCAGCGCCTCCGGGCCCTGGGGAGAGACCCAGTACTTC	CSASGPWGETQYF
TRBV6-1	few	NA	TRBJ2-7	TGTGCCAGCAGTGAAGCGGGGGACAATCCCTACGAGCAGTACTTC	CASSEAGDNPYEQYF
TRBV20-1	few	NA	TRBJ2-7	TGCAGTGCTAGAGATCATAGCGCGCTAGTGTGGTACGAGCAGTACTTC	CSARDHSALVWYEQYF
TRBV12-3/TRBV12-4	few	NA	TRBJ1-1	TGTGCCAGCAGTTCGAGGGAATGGGGCACTGAAGCTTTCTTT	CASSSREWGTEAFF